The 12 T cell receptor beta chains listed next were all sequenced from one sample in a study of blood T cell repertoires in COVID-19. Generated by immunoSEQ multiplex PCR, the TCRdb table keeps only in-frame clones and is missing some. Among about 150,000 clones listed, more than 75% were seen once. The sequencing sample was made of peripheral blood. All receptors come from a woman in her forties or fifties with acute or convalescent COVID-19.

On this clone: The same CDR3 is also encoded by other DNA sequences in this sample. CDR3 loop: CASSFSGQPQHF. The CDR3 DNA reads as TGTGCCAGCAGTTTCTCGGGACAGCCCCAGCATTTT. The chain recombines TRBV28 with TRBJ1-5; D ambiguous. Germline V gene data show CDR1 as MDHEN and CDR2 as SYDVKM. The CDR3 covers 12 residues. The V end lost 3 bases, the J end lost 7 bases, and 7 bases lay between the germline ends.

CDR3 bases: TGTGCCAGCAGTTACCAGTACGAGCAGTACTTC. Its protein is CASSYQYEQYF. The chain is built from TRBV12-3 or TRBV12-4 and TRBJ2-7; D remains ambiguous. The CDR3 has 11 amino acids. Trimming cost V 4 bases and J 4 bases, with 5 bases left between them.

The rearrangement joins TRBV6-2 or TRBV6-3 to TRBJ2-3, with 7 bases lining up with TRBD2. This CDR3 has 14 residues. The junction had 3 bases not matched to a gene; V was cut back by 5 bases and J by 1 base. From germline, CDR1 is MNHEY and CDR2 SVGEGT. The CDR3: CASSMGGGTDTQYF. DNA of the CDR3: TGTGCCAGCAGTATGGGAGGGGGCACAGATACGCAGTATTTT.

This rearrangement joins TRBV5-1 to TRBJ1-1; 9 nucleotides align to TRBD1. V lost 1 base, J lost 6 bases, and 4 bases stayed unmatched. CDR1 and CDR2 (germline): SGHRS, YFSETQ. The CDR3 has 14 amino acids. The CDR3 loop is CASSLPDRGAEAFF. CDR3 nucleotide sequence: TGCGCCAGCAGCTTGCCGGACAGGGGCGCTGAAGCTTTCTTT.

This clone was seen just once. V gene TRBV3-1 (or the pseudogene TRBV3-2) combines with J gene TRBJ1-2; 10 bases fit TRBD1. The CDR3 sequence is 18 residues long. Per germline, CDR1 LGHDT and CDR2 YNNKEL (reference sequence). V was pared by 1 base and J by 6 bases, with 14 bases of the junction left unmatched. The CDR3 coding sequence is TGTGCCAGCAGCCAAGTTTGGCCGGGACAGGGGCAGTCGGATGGCTACACCTTC. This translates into CASSQVWPGQGQSDGYTF.

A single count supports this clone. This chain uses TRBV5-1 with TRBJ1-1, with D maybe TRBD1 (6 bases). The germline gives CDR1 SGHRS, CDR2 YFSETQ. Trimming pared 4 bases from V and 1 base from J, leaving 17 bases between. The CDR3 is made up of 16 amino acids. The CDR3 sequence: CASSEFPGAQNTEAFF. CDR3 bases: TGCGCCAGCAGCGAATTTCCAGGGGCCCAGAACACTGAAGCTTTCTTT. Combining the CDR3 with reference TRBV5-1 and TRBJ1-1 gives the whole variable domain KAGVTQTPRYLIKTRGQQVTLSCSPISGHRSVSWYQQTPGQGLQFLFEYFSETQRNKGNFPGRFSGRQFSNSRSEMNVSTLELGDSALYLCASSEFPGAQNTEAFFGQGTRLTVV.

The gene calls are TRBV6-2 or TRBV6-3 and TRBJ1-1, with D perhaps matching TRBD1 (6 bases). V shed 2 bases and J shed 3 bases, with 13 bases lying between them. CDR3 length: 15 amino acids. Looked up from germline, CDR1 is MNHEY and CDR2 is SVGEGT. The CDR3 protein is CASSYDREGDTEAFF. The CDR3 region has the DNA TGTGCCAGCAGTTACGACCGGGAGGGGGACACTGAAGCTTTCTTT.

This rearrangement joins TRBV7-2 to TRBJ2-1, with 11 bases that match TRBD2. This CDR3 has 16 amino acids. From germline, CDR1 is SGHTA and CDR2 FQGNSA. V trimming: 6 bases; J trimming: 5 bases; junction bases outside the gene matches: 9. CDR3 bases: TGTGCCAGCAGACAGAAAGAGACTAGCGGGGACAATGAGCAGTTCTTC. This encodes CASRQKETSGDNEQFF.

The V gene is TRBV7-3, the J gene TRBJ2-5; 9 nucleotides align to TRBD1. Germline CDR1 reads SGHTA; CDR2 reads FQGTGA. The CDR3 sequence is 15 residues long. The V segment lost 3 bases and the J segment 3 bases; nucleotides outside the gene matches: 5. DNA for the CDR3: TGTGCCAGCAGCTTTGGGACAGGGCTGGAAGAGACCCAGTACTTC. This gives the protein CASSFGTGLEETQYF. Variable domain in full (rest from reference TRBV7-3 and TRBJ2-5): GAGVSQTPSNKVTEKGKYVELRCDPISGHTALYWYRQSLGQGPEFLIYFQGTGAADDSGLPNDRFFAVRPEGSVSTLKIQRTERGDSAVYLCASSFGTGLEETQYFGPGTRLLVL.

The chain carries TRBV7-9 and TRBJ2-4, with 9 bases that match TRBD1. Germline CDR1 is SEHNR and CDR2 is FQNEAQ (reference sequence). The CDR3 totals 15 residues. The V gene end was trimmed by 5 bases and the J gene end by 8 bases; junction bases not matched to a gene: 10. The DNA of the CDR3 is TGTGCCAGCAGCACGGGACAGGGTTGGCTAGACATTCAGTACTTC. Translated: CASSTGQGWLDIQYF.

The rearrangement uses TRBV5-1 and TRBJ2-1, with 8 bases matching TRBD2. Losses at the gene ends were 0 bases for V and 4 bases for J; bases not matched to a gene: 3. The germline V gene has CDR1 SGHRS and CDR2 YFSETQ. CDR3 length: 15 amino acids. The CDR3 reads CASSLEAGAYNEQFF. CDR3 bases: TGCGCCAGCAGCTTGGAAGCGGGGGCTTACAATGAGCAGTTCTTC.

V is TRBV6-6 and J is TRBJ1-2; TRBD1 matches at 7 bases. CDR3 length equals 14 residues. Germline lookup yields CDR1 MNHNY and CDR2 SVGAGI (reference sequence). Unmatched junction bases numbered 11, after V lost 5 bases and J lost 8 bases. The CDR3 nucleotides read TGTGCCAGCAGTCCCCGGGGACAGATCAGCGGCTACACCTTC. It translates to CASSPRGQISGYTF.